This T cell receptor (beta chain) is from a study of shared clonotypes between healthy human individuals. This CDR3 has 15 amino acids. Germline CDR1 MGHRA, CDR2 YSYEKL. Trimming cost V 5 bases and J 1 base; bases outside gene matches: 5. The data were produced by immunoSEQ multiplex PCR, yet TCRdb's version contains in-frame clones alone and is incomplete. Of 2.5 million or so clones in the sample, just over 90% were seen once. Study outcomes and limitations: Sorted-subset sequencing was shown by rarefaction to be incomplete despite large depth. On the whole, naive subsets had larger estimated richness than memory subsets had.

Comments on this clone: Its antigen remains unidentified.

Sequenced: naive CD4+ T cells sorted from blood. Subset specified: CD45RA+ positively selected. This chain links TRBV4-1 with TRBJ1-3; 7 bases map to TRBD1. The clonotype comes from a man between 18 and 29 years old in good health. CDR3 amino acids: CASSARDSSGNTIYF. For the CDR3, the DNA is TGCGCCAGCAGCGCCCGGGACAGTTCTGGAAACACCATATATTTT.